The 32 T cell receptor beta chains in this list originate from one sample, sequenced in a study of Ad26.COV2.S vaccination and SARS-CoV-2 variants (dated by TCRdb to the early 2020s). The treatment or condition label here, explained by the study, means: some 20 received Ad26.COV2.S at low or high dose, single or two shots; five or six received placebo; per-sample allocation not given. For vaccine and placebo recipients, the sequenced repertoires came from samples collected on day 63 after the first injection. Libraries were built with the immunoSEQ multiplex PCR assay. In its TCRdb copy, this immuneACCESS table keeps in-frame sequences only and misses some clones. Where compared with another copy, unresolved V genes explain less than half of these, and the others have no known cause. A total of around 320,000 clones appear in this sample, approximately 80% of them only once. The top ten hold 2% to 2.5% of the sample.

Sequenced material: peripheral blood, taken in a trial of Ad26.COV2.S vaccine versus placebo. The receptors derive from a person aged 18-65 years who received the Ad26.COV2.S COVID-19 vaccine or a placebo.

This clone has more than one count but fewer than ten. The V and J genes are TRBV3-1 (or the pseudogene TRBV3-2) and TRBJ2-3; 9 bases match TRBD2. The CDR3 is made up of 17 amino acids. The V and J ends lost 3 bases and 1 base, in that order; junction bases with no gene match: 8. The germline gives CDR1 LGHDT, CDR2 YNNKEL (reference sequence). CDR3 in amino acids: CASSQRRAGGRTDTQYF. The DNA for the CDR3 is TGTGCCAGCAGCCAGAGACGAGCGGGGGGTCGCACAGATACGCAGTATTTT.

The genes are TRBV5-1 and TRBJ2-3, with D possibly being TRBD1 or TRBD2 (6 bases each). Trimming took off 4 bases at V and 5 bases at J, with 17 bases between the two ends. Germline CDR1 and CDR2: SGHRS and YFSETQ. This CDR3 contains 15 residues. CDR3 bases: TGCGCCAGCAGCCTCCCGGGGGCGGAGGAAGATACGCAGTATTTT. Its translation is CASSLPGAEEDTQYF. Variable domain in full (rest from reference TRBV5-1 and TRBJ2-3): KAGVTQTPRYLIKTRGQQVTLSCSPISGHRSVSWYQQTPGQGLQFLFEYFSETQRNKGNFPGRFSGRQFSNSRSEMNVSTLELGDSALYLCASSLPGAEEDTQYFGPGTRLTVL.

This rearrangement joins TRBV7-2 to TRBJ2-1, with 9 bases identical to TRBD2. With 2 bases clipped from V and 7 bases from J, the junction kept 9 bases outside the gene matches. The CDR3 has 16 amino acids. In germline, CDR1 is SGHTA, CDR2 FQGNSA. The CDR3 protein is CASSLSPGTSRNEQFF. The CDR3 region has the DNA TGTGCCAGCAGCTTAAGCCCAGGGACTAGCCGGAATGAGCAGTTCTTC.

The chain recombines TRBV12-5 with TRBJ2-3; D is uncertain. Germline lookup yields CDR1 LGHNT and CDR2 FRNRAP. The CDR3 is made up of 12 amino acids. Trimming shortened V by 7 bases and J by 0 bases, and 5 bases separated the two germline ends. The CDR3 DNA is TGTGCTAGTGCCCTAAGCACAGATACGCAGTATTTT. Translated, it gives CASALSTDTQYF.

Remarks on this clone: This sample includes further DNA sequences coding for the same CDR3. In DNA form, the CDR3 reads TGTGCCAGCAGTGAGGGACGGAACACTGAAGCTTTCTTT. It is translated as CASSEGRNTEAFF. The V and J genes are TRBV6-4 and TRBJ1-1; D is perhaps TRBD1 (5 bases). Germline V CDR1 and CDR2: MRHNA, SNTAGT. Trimming left V 3 bases short and J 1 base short, with 6 bases between. This CDR3 spans 13 amino acids.

The rearrangement joins TRBV11-2 to TRBJ2-7, with 8 bases matching TRBD1. The V and J ends lost 4 bases and 4 bases, in that order; junction bases with no gene match: 12. This CDR3 is built from 16 residues. Germline V gene data show CDR1 as SGHAT and CDR2 as FQNNGV. The CDR3 DNA reads TGTGCCAGCAGCTCCGCCCAGGGCAGGGGGCTATACGAGCAGTACTTC. Translation gives CASSSAQGRGLYEQYF. Full variable domain (rest looked up from reference TRBV11-2 and TRBJ2-7): EAGVAQSPRYKIIEKRQSVAFWCNPISGHATLYWYQQILGQGPKLLIQFQNNGVVDDSQLPKDRFSAERLKGVDSTLKIQPAKLEDSAVYLCASSSAQGRGLYEQYFGPGTRLTVT.

The rearrangement joins TRBV4-2 to TRBJ2-5; D is possibly TRBD1 (6 bases). Germline CDR1 is LGHNA and CDR2 is YNFKEQ. V lost 1 base and J 0 bases, leaving 18 bases between the germline ends. CDR3 size: 18 residues. The CDR3 bases are TGTGCCAGCAGCCAAGCAAAACAGGGCTGGGGTTACCAAGAGACCCAGTACTTC. This codes for CASSQAKQGWGYQETQYF.

The chain carries TRBV2 and TRBJ1-1; perhaps TRBD1 as D (5 bases). In germline, CDR1 is SNHLY, CDR2 FYNNEI. This CDR3 region has 15 residues. Trimming took 2 bases from V and 0 from J, leaving 10 bases between them. CDR3 in amino acids: CASSEHPGLNTEAFF. In nucleotides, the CDR3 is TGTGCCAGCAGTGAACACCCGGGGCTGAACACTGAAGCTTTCTTT.

This clone occurred a few times. The chain employs TRBV9 and TRBJ1-2; 9 bases line up with TRBD1. J lost 4 bases, V lost 3 bases, and 7 bases had no gene match. This CDR3 spans 15 amino acids. Germline CDR1 SGDLS, CDR2 YYNGEE. DNA of the CDR3: TGTGCCAGCAGCGCGTTGGACAGGGGTTTCTATGGCTACACCTTC. Encoded protein: CASSALDRGFYGYTF. Looking up the rest from reference TRBV9 and TRBJ1-2 gives the full variable domain: DSGVTQTPKHLITATGQRVTLRCSPRSGDLSVYWYQQSLDQGLQFLIQYYNGEERAKGNILERFSAQQFPDLHSELNLSSLELGDSALYFCASSALDRGFYGYTFGSGTRLTVV.

The CDR3 region has the DNA TGCGCCAGCAGAAAGGGCCCTCTGGGATCCTACAATGAGCAGTTCTTC. Amino acid sequence: CASRKGPLGSYNEQFF. This sequence joins TRBV10-2 and TRBJ2-1; D remains unclear. CDR3 length: 16 amino acids. The germline V and J ends were trimmed by 6 bases and 1 base, with 16 bases remaining between them. In germline, CDR1 is WSHSY, CDR2 SAAADI.

This clone showed up just once. This chain uses TRBV20-1 with TRBJ2-1, with 10 bases identical to TRBD2. CDR3 length: 15 amino acids. From germline, CDR1 is DFQATT and CDR2 SNEGSKA (reference sequence). V shed 3 bases, J shed 7 bases, and the junction held 9 bases outside the gene matches. The CDR3 loop is CSASSGTSVWNEQFF. The DNA of the CDR3 is TGCAGTGCTAGTTCCGGGACTAGCGTCTGGAATGAGCAGTTCTTC.

The genes are TRBV6-5 and TRBJ1-5, with a possible D match to TRBD1 (5 bases). Trimming shortened V by 8 bases and J by 0 bases, and 14 bases separated the two germline ends. This CDR3 region has 15 residues. Germline V gives CDR1 MNHEY, CDR2 SVGAGI. The CDR3 DNA is TGTGCCAGCCACTTCGGAGGGGTTAGCAATCAGCCCCAGCATTTT. Translating it yields CASHFGGVSNQPQHF.

The genes are TRBV6-4 and TRBJ2-4; D perhaps matches TRBD1 (6 bases). This CDR3 comprises 17 residues. Germline V gives CDR1 MRHNA, CDR2 SNTAGT. V gave up 0 bases and J gave up 0 bases, with 12 bases separating them. The CDR3 DNA reads TGTGCCAGCAGTGACTCCTGGGGGCCCTTAGCCAAAAACATTCAGTACTTC. Its translation: CASSDSWGPLAKNIQYF.

This chain joins TRBV5-1 and TRBJ1-1; TRBD1 agrees at 7 bases. Trimming removed 4 bases from V and 3 bases from J; junction bases left unmatched: 9. The germline V gene has CDR1 SGHRS and CDR2 YFSETQ. This CDR3 is built from 15 residues. The CDR3 DNA reads as TGCGCCAGCAGCGAAACAGGGGCGACTTACACTGAAGCTTTCTTT. It encodes CASSETGATYTEAFF.

The DNA of the CDR3 is TGTGCCAGCAGCCCCGGACTAGCGGGCCTATCGTCCAATGAGCAGTTCTTC. The encoded protein is CASSPGLAGLSSNEQFF. This chain links TRBV5-4 with TRBJ2-1; 11 bases fit TRBD2. The J segment lost 6 bases and the V segment lost 4 bases, leaving 12 bases of the junction unmatched. The CDR3 consists of 17 residues. Germline CDR1 is SGHNT and CDR2 is YYREEE (reference sequence). Complete variable domain (other parts from reference TRBV5-4 and TRBJ2-1): ETGVTQSPTHLIKTRGQQVTLRCSSQSGHNTVSWYQQALGQGPQFIFQYYREEENGRGNFPPRFSGLQFPNYSSELNVNALELDDSALYLCASSPGLAGLSSNEQFFGPGTRLTVL.

CDR3 in amino acids: CASSLEGVYGYTF. In nucleotides, the CDR3 is TGTGCCAGCAGTTTAGAGGGCGTCTATGGCTACACCTTC. This chain connects TRBV12-3 or TRBV12-4 to TRBJ1-2; no reliable D call. The CDR3 length is 13 residues. Deletions cut 1 base from V and 4 bases from J, with 7 bases between.

This chain connects TRBV29-1 to TRBJ1-1, with 12 bases aligning to TRBD1. The V segment lost 6 bases and the J segment 5 bases; nucleotides outside the gene matches: 7. Germline values: CDR1 SQVTM, CDR2 ANQGSEA. The CDR3 sequence is 14 residues long. Written as DNA, the CDR3 is TGCAGCGTCGAACGGGACAGGGGGCGGACTGAAGCTTTCTTT. Amino acid sequence: CSVERDRGRTEAFF.

The chain employs TRBV12-3 or TRBV12-4 and TRBJ1-6; the D is unclear. The CDR3 covers 12 residues. Trimming cost V 8 bases and J 10 bases, with 12 bases left between them. In DNA, the CDR3 is TGTGCCAGCCGATCCCTTGCGTCACCCCTCCACTTT. Amino acid sequence: CASRSLASPLHF.

V gene TRBV2 combines with J gene TRBJ1-1; unclear D gene. Trimming removed 4 bases at V and 8 bases at J, with 17 bases between. The CDR3 has 14 amino acids. Per the germline V gene, CDR1 is SNHLY and CDR2 is FYNNEI. Written as DNA, the CDR3 is TGTGCCAGCAGTGGGACCACTCTTGGATTGGAAGCTTTCTTT. It codes for CASSGTTLGLEAFF.

The V and J genes are TRBV2 and TRBJ1-1; D is uncertain. Germline CDR1 and CDR2: SNHLY and FYNNEI. CDR3 size: 15 residues. V gave up 2 bases and J gave up 0 bases, with 10 bases separating them. The CDR3 reads CASSEQPVMNTEAFF. Written as DNA, the CDR3 is TGTGCCAGCAGTGAACAACCGGTTATGAACACTGAAGCTTTCTTT.

This chain joins TRBV7-9 and TRBJ1-2; D is perhaps TRBD1 (5 bases). This CDR3 has 16 residues. CDR1 and CDR2 from the germline V gene are SEHNR and FQNEAQ (reference sequence). V dropped 4 bases and J dropped 4 bases, with 19 bases sitting between them. The DNA of the CDR3 is TGTGCCAGCAGCTCGACGACAGCCTTATCCTCCTATGGCTACACCTTC. It is translated as CASSSTTALSSYGYTF.

The V and J genes are TRBV4-2 and TRBJ2-2; D is perhaps TRBD1 (6 bases). This CDR3 comprises 15 residues. V dropped 4 bases and J dropped 2 bases, with 11 bases sitting between them. Germline V gene sequence: CDR1 LGHNA, CDR2 YNFKEQ. The CDR3, as DNA: TGTGCCAGCAGCCTCCGACAGGTTAACACCGGGGAGCTGTTTTTT. Translation gives CASSLRQVNTGELFF.

The chain joins TRBV3-1 (or the pseudogene TRBV3-2) to TRBJ2-3; 8 bases are shared with TRBD2. The germline CDR1 and CDR2 sequences are LGHDT and YNNKEL (reference sequence). V was pared by 8 bases and J by 0 bases, with 13 bases of the junction left unmatched. The CDR3 covers 17 residues. This CDR3 is CASGPASGWSSTDTQYF. The CDR3 nucleotides read TGTGCCAGCGGCCCGGCTAGCGGGTGGAGTAGCACAGATACGCAGTATTTT.

CDR3 DNA sequence: TGTGCCAGCAGCCGCCCAGAGTGGGTAGATGAGCAGTTCTTC. Translation gives CASSRPEWVDEQFF. The chain carries TRBV7-8 and TRBJ2-1; no clear D. Between the trimmed V and J ends, which lost 5 bases and 8 bases, there was a span of 16 bases. The CDR3 totals 14 residues. The germline V gene encodes CDR1 SGHVS and CDR2 FQNEAQ.

The V and J genes are TRBV5-3 and TRBJ2-7, with TRBD1 identical over 9 bases. TRBV5-3 is designated an ORF whose function remains uncertain. J was trimmed by 0 bases and V by 0 bases; bases with no gene match: 7. The CDR3 extends over 17 amino acids. The CDR3 region has the DNA TGTGCCAGAAGCTTGGAGGGGGACAGGGATAGCTCCTACGAGCAGTACTTC. As protein: CARSLEGDRDSSYEQYF.

The gene calls are TRBV3-1 (or the pseudogene TRBV3-2) and TRBJ2-5; the match to TRBD2 covers 7 bases. CDR3 size: 14 residues. CDR1 is LGHDT and CDR2 is YNNKEL in the germline V gene (reference sequence). The junction had 4 bases not matched to a gene; V was cut back by 2 bases and J by 4 bases. DNA of the CDR3: TGTGCCAGCAGCCAACAGTGGGGGGGAGAGACCCAGTACTTC. Translating gives CASSQQWGGETQYF.

The CDR3: CASLEETSITYEQYF. The CDR3 DNA reads as TGTGCCAGCCTAGAGGAGACTAGCATAACCTACGAGCAGTACTTC. V is TRBV6-5 and J is TRBJ2-7, with TRBD2 matching 7 bases. Germline-derived CDR1 and CDR2 are MNHEY and SVGAGI. V was pared by 8 bases and J by 2 bases, with 12 bases of the junction left unmatched. The CDR3 is 15 residues long.

The chain carries TRBV18 and TRBJ2-7, with 9 bases identical to TRBD1. V trimming: 3 bases; J trimming: 4 bases; junction bases outside the gene matches: 4. CDR3 length: 14 residues. In germline, CDR1 is KGHSH, CDR2 LQKENI. Written as DNA, the CDR3 is TGTGCCAGCTCACCGGGACAGGGACGGTACGAGCAGTACTTC. Protein sequence: CASSPGQGRYEQYF.

The V and J genes are TRBV5-8 and TRBJ1-2; D gene ambiguous. Trimming removed 0 bases at V and 1 base at J, with 7 bases between. CDR1 is SGHTS, CDR2 YDEGEE, per germline. The CDR3 loop spans 14 amino acids. The CDR3 sequence is CASSLVTVNYGYTF. In nucleotides, the CDR3 is TGTGCCAGCAGCTTGGTTACAGTTAACTATGGCTACACCTTC.

The CDR3 region is CASSLARQGNEKLFF. CDR3 in DNA: TGTGCCAGCAGCTTAGCGAGGCAGGGGAATGAAAAACTGTTTTTT. The chain combines TRBV7-9 with TRBJ1-4; TRBD1 might be the D (6 bases). The CDR3 length is 15 residues. Trimming stripped 0 bases from V and 5 bases from J, with 10 bases between. Per the germline V gene, CDR1 is SEHNR and CDR2 is FQNEAQ (reference sequence).

In this sample, this clone turned up a few times. The chain is built from TRBV6-4 and TRBJ2-1; no firm D call. Germline V lookup: CDR1 MRHNA, CDR2 SNTAGT. V gave up 4 bases and J gave up 4 bases, with 14 bases separating them. The CDR3 extends over 15 amino acids. In DNA, the CDR3 is TGTGCCAGCAGTGCCCGGGTGGCGGAATACAATGAGCAGTTCTTC. It encodes CASSARVAEYNEQFF.

This chain connects TRBV6-2 or TRBV6-3 to TRBJ2-7; 9 bases fit TRBD2. V dropped 6 bases and J dropped 0; count of bases not matched to a gene: 6. CDR1 is MNHEY and CDR2 is SVGEGT in the germline V gene. The CDR3 is made up of 15 amino acids. The CDR3, as DNA: TGTGCCAGCAGCGCCCTAGCGGGGCCCTCCTACGAGCAGTACTTC. Amino acids: CASSALAGPSYEQYF.